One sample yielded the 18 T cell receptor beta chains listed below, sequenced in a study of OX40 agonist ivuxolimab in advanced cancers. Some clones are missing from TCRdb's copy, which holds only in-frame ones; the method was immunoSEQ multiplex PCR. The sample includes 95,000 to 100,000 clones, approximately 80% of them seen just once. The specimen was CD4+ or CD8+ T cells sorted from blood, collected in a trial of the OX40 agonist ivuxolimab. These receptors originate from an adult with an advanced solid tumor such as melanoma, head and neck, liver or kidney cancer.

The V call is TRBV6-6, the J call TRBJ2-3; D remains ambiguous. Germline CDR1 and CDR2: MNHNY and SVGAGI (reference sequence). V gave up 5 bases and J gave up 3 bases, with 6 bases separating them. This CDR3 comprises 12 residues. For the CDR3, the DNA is TGTGCCAGCAGTCGCCCTACAGATACGCAGTATTTT. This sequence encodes CASSRPTDTQYF.

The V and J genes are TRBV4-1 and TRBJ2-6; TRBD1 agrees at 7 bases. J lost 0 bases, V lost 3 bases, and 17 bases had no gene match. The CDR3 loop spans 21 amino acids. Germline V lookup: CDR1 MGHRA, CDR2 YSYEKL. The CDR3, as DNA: TGCGCCAGCAGCCACAACACCGGGACAGCTAAGCTAAACTCTGGGGCCAACGTCCTGACTTTC. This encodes CASSHNTGTAKLNSGANVLTF.

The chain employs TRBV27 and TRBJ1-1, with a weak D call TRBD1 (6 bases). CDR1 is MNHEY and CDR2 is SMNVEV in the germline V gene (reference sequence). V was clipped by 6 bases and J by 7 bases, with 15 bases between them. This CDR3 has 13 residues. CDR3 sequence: CASSQTPTGEAFF. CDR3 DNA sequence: TGTGCCAGCAGCCAAACCCCGACAGGTGAAGCTTTCTTT.

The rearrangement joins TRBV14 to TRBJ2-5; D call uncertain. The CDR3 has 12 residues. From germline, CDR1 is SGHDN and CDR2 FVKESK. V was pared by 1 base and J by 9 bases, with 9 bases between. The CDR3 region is CASSQGIKAQYF. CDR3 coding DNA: TGTGCCAGCAGCCAAGGAATAAAGGCCCAGTACTTC.

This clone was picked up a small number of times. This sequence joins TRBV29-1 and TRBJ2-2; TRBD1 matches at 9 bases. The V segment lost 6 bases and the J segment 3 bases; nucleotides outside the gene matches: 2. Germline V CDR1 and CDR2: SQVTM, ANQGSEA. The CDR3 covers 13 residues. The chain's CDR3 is CSVTGGYTGELFF. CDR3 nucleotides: TGCAGCGTAACAGGGGGCTACACCGGGGAGCTGTTTTTT.

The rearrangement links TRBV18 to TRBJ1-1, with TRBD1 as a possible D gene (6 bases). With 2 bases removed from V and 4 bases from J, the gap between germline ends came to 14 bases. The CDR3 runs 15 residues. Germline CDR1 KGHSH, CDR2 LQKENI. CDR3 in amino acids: CASSPKNEGGTEAFF. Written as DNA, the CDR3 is TGTGCCAGCTCACCAAAAAATGAGGGGGGCACTGAAGCTTTCTTT.

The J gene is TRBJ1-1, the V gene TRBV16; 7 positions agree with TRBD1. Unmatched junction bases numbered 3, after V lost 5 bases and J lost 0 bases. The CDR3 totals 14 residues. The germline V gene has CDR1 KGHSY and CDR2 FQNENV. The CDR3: CASSGQVVNTEAFF. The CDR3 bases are TGTGCCAGCAGCGGACAGGTGGTGAACACTGAAGCTTTCTTT.

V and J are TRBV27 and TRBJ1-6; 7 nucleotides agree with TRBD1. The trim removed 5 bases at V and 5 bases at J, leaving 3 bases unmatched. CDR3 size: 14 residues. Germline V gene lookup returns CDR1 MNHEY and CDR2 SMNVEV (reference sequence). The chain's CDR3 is CASSLGQNNSPLHF. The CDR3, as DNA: TGTGCCAGCAGTCTGGGACAGAATAATTCACCCCTCCACTTT.

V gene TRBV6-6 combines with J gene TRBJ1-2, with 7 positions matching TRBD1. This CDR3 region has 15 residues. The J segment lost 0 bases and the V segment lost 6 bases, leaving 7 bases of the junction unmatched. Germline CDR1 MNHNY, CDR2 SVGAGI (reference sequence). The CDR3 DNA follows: TGTGCCAGCAGCTTGGGACAGCACACTAACTATGGCTACACCTTC. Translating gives CASSLGQHTNYGYTF.

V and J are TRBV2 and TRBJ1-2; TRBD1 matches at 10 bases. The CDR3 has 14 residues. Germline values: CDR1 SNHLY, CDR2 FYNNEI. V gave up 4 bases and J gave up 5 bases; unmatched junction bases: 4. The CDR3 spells CASSGQGARYGYTF. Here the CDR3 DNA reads TGTGCCAGCAGTGGACAGGGGGCGAGGTATGGCTACACCTTC. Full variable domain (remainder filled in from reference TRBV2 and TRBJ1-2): EPEVTQTPSHQVTQMGQEVILRCVPISNHLYFYWYRQILGQKVEFLVSFYNNEISEKSEIFDDQFSVERPDGSNFTLKIRSTKLEDSAMYFCASSGQGARYGYTFGSGTRLTVV.

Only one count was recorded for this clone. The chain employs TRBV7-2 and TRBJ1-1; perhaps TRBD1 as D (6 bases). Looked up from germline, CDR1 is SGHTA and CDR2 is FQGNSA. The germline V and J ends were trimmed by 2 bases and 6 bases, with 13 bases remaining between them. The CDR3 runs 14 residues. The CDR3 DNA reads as TGTGCCAGCAGCTTAACGGGGGCAGGGGCTGAAGCTTTCTTT. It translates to CASSLTGAGAEAFF.

CDR3: CASTVMNTEAFF. The CDR3, as DNA: TGTGCCAGCACCGTTATGAACACTGAAGCTTTCTTT. The chain combines TRBV7-9 with TRBJ1-1, with D unresolved. This CDR3 spans 12 amino acids. Trimming removed 7 bases from V and 0 bases from J, with 6 bases in between. The germline V gene has CDR1 SEHNR and CDR2 FQNEAQ (reference sequence).

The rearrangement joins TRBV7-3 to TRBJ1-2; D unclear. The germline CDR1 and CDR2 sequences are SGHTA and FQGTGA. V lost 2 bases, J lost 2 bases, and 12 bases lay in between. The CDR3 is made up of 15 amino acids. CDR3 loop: CASSLGTGENYGYTF. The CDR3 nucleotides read TGTGCCAGCAGCTTAGGAACTGGGGAAAACTATGGCTACACCTTC.

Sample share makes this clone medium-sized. CDR3 nucleotide sequence: TGTGCCATCAGTGAGTCATCGGGGGGTAGGGGTCAGCCCCAGCATTTT. It specifies CAISESSGGRGQPQHF. J is TRBJ1-5 and V is TRBV10-3; maybe TRBD1 (5 bases). The germline gives CDR1 ENHRY, CDR2 SYGVKD. CDR3 length equals 16 residues. Trimming took off 0 bases at V and 6 bases at J, with 15 bases between the two ends.

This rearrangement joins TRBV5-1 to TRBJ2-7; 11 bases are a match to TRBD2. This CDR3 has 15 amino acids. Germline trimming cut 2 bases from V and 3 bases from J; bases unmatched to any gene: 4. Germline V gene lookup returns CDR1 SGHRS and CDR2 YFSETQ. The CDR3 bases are TGCGCCAGCAGCTTTAGCGGGAGGGGAGACTACGAGCAGTACTTC. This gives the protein CASSFSGRGDYEQYF.

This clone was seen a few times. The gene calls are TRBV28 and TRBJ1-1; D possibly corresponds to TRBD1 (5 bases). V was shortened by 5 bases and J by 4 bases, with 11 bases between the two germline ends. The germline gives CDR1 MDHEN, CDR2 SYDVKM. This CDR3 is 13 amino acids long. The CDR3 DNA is TGTGCCAGCAGTCCCGACAGTATCACTGAAGCTTTCTTT. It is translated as CASSPDSITEAFF.

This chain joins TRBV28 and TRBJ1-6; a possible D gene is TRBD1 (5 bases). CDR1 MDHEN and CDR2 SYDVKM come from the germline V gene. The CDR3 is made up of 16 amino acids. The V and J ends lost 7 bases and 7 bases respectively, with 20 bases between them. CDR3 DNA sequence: TGTGCCAGCATCCTGGGACGGCGACGGGCCAATTCACCCCTCCACTTT. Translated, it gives CASILGRRRANSPLHF.

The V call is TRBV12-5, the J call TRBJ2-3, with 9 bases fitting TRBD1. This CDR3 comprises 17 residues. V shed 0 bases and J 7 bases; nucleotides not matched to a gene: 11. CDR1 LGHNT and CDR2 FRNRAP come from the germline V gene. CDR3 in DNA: TGTGCTAGTGGTTTGGTACAGGGGGCAGGGAGATTGAATACGCAGTATTTT. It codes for CASGLVQGAGRLNTQYF.